The entry below describes one T cell receptor beta chain. What it binds is not known. Primers used in a second PCR of roughly 6 to 12 cycles were a sample-barcoded 5' primer and a J-beta primer mix. Via MiXCR, TCRdb re-called the 5' RACE reads, giving one row per CDR3 protein. The top ten clones hold 23% of a sample with approximately 2,000,000 distinct CDR3 sequences, approximately 39% of them seen once. V dropped 4 bases and J dropped 7; count of bases not matched to a gene: 10. The CDR3 spans 14 residues. Germline V gives CDR1 SQVTM, CDR2 ANQGSEA. This sample is part of a study of blood T cells in healthy people across ages. Whole-study findings and limits: A conclusive naive versus antigen-experienced comparison was prevented by the unsorted PBMCs.

V is TRBV29-1 and J is TRBJ1-5, with TRBD1 identical over 7 bases. Source material: blood. This TCR derives from a human donor in good health. CDR3 in amino acids: CSVAEGALGQPQHF. In DNA, the CDR3 is TGCAGCGTTGCGGAGGGGGCTCTGGGGCAGCCCCAGCATTTT.